A single sample is the source of the 27 T cell receptor beta chains below, sequenced in a study of blood T cell repertoires in COVID-19. This table comes from immunoSEQ multiplex PCR, and its TCRdb copy is limited to in-frame clones, with some not included. The table lists about 87,000 clones, about 90% of them singletons. Sequencing was performed on peripheral blood. The receptors stem from a man in his late teens or twenties with COVID-19, enrolled during active disease.

The chain couples TRBV4-1 to TRBJ2-3; D call uncertain. V was trimmed by 6 bases and J by 1 base, leaving 11 bases between them. This CDR3 comprises 14 residues. CDR1 MGHRA and CDR2 YSYEKL come from the germline V gene. CDR3 coding DNA: TGCGCCAGCAGTCCGGAGACTCGCACAGATACGCAGTATTTT. Protein sequence: CASSPETRTDTQYF.

The chain uses TRBV7-2 and TRBJ1-2; the match to TRBD1 covers 9 bases. CDR1 is SGHTA, CDR2 FQGNSA, per germline. The V segment lost 1 base and the J segment 7 bases; nucleotides outside the gene matches: 4. This CDR3 is 14 amino acids long. Here the CDR3 reads CASSLVGTGPGYTF. DNA for the CDR3: TGTGCCAGCAGCTTAGTTGGGACAGGGCCTGGCTACACCTTC. The full variable domain, its missing parts supplied by reference TRBV7-2 and TRBJ1-2, is GAGVSQSPSNKVTEKGKDVELRCDPISGHTALYWYRQSLGQGLEFLIYFQGNSAPDKSGLPSDRFSAERTGGSVSTLTIQRTQQEDSAVYLCASSLVGTGPGYTFGSGTRLTVV.

V and J are TRBV5-8 and TRBJ2-1; weak D call: TRBD2 (5 bases). Trimming cost V 2 bases and J 9 bases, with 12 bases left between them. CDR1 SGHTS and CDR2 YDEGEE come from the germline V gene. This CDR3 has 13 residues. The CDR3 DNA reads TGTGCCAGCAGCTTCAGCGGAAACGGTGAGCAGTTCTTC. This encodes CASSFSGNGEQFF. Combining the CDR3 with reference TRBV5-8 and TRBJ2-1 gives the whole variable domain EAGVTQSPTHLIKTRGQQATLRCSPISGHTSVYWYQQALGLGLQFLLWYDEGEERNRGNFPPRFSGRQFPNYSSELNVNALELEDSALYLCASSFSGNGEQFFGPGTRLTVL.

This clone was picked up a small number of times. The chain links TRBV6-2 or TRBV6-3 to TRBJ1-1; D possibly corresponds to TRBD1 (5 bases). The CDR3 loop spans 15 amino acids. Per the germline V gene, CDR1 is MNHEY and CDR2 is SVGEGT. Trimming removed 2 bases from V and 2 bases from J, with 12 bases in between. Here the CDR3 DNA reads TGTGCCAGCAGTTACCCCGGACACAGAAACACTGAAGCTTTCTTT. Residues: CASSYPGHRNTEAFF.

The CDR3: CASSQRRGRSEQYF. The CDR3, as DNA: TGTGCCAGCAGTCAACGCCGAGGGCGGAGCGAGCAGTACTTC. The rearrangement joins TRBV6-2 or TRBV6-3 to TRBJ2-7, with D tentatively TRBD2 (5 bases). CDR3 size: 14 residues. V shed 5 bases and J shed 6 bases, with 17 bases lying between them. Per the germline V gene, CDR1 is MNHEY and CDR2 is SVGEGT.

This chain connects TRBV19 to TRBJ2-2; no clear D gene. Trimming stripped 6 bases from V and 0 bases from J, with 8 bases between. CDR1 is LNHDA, CDR2 SQIVND, per germline (reference sequence). The CDR3 runs 14 residues. This CDR3 reads CASRRLSNTGELFF. CDR3 nucleotide sequence: TGTGCCAGTAGGAGGTTATCGAACACCGGGGAGCTGTTTTTT.

V usage is TRBV7-9 and J usage is TRBJ2-1, with 9 bases aligning to TRBD1. The CDR3 is made up of 17 amino acids. The germline CDR1 and CDR2 sequences are SEHNR and FQNEAQ (reference sequence). Trimming cost V 6 bases and J 0 bases; bases outside gene matches: 9. CDR3 residues: CASSSNRGLSSYNEQFF. The CDR3 nucleotides read TGTGCCAGCAGTTCAAACAGGGGGCTAAGCTCCTACAATGAGCAGTTCTTC.

Regarding this clone: One end of the junction is discordant with germline, which a read error may explain. The rearrangement joins TRBV19 to TRBJ1-4; 10 nucleotides line up with TRBD1. CDR1 is LNHDA and CDR2 is SQIVND in the germline V gene (reference sequence). CDR3 length: 13 residues. Here the CDR3 DNA reads TGTGCCACGCGGGACAGGGGTAATGAAAAACTGCTTTTT. Its protein product is CATRDRGNEKLLF.

The chain couples TRBV10-3 to TRBJ2-1; 10 positions agree with TRBD2. Germline values: CDR1 ENHRY, CDR2 SYGVKD. The CDR3 extends over 18 amino acids. The ends lost 2 bases at V and 3 bases at J; junction bases unmatched: 10. CDR3 nucleotide sequence: TGTGCCATCAGTGAGGGGCTAGCGGGAGAATTAAACTACAATGAGCAGTTCTTC. Translating gives CAISEGLAGELNYNEQFF.

The chain has TRBV7-9 and TRBJ2-1, with D possibly TRBD2 on 5 matching bases. V lost 6 bases and J lost 0, with 15 bases in between. Germline CDR1 is SEHNR and CDR2 is FQNEAQ (reference sequence). The CDR3 spans 16 residues. CDR3 nucleotide sequence: TGTGCCAGCAGATCCGATAGCGAAGACTCCTACAATGAGCAGTTCTTC. Translating gives CASRSDSEDSYNEQFF.

The V gene is TRBV29-1, the J gene TRBJ1-3; D is ambiguous. Germline V lookup: CDR1 SQVTM, CDR2 ANQGSEA. V lost 4 bases and J 4 bases, leaving 11 bases between the germline ends. The CDR3 covers 13 residues. The CDR3 reads CSVGPGRGNTIYF. CDR3 sequence (DNA): TGCAGCGTTGGTCCCGGGAGGGGAAACACCATATATTTT.

This chain uses TRBV27 with TRBJ2-7, with TRBD1 as a possible D gene (5 bases). Trimming cost V 1 base and J 5 bases, with 18 bases left between them. Germline CDR1 is MNHEY and CDR2 is SMNVEV (reference sequence). The CDR3 has 16 residues. The CDR3 reads CASSLWAGKGANEQYF. As DNA, the CDR3 is TGTGCCAGCAGTTTATGGGCAGGGAAGGGTGCTAACGAGCAGTACTTC.

The chain is built from TRBV3-1 (or the pseudogene TRBV3-2) and TRBJ2-7; perhaps TRBD1 as D (6 bases). CDR3 length: 16 residues. Germline CDR1 LGHDT, CDR2 YNNKEL (reference sequence). With 4 bases removed from V and 7 bases from J, the gap between germline ends came to 23 bases. Here the CDR3 reads CASSRSGQTLLREQYF. DNA of the CDR3: TGTGCCAGCAGCCGGTCGGGACAAACTTTACTACGGGAGCAGTACTTC.

This CDR3 reads CASSPYSNQPQHF. The CDR3 nucleotides are TGTGCCAGCAGCCCCTATAGCAATCAGCCCCAGCATTTT. V usage is TRBV16 and J usage is TRBJ1-5; D unresolved. Germline V gene sequence: CDR1 KGHSY, CDR2 FQNENV. This CDR3 has 13 residues. V lost 4 bases and J lost 0, with 4 bases in between. The whole variable domain, filled in from reference TRBV16 and TRBJ1-5, reads GEEVAQTPKHLVRGEGQKAKLYCAPIKGHSYVFWYQQVLKNEFKFLISFQNENVFDETGMPKERFSAKCLPNSPCSLEIQATKLEDSAVYFCASSPYSNQPQHFGDGTRLSIL.

The V and J genes are TRBV27 and TRBJ2-3, with D unresolved. The length of the CDR3 is 15 residues. Germline V gives CDR1 MNHEY, CDR2 SMNVEV (reference sequence). V gave up 2 bases and J gave up 1 base, with 10 bases separating them. This chain's CDR3 is CASSLVYIGTDTQYF. The CDR3 coding sequence is TGTGCCAGCAGTTTAGTGTACATCGGCACAGATACGCAGTATTTT.

The chain recombines TRBV3-1 (or the pseudogene TRBV3-2) with TRBJ2-2; 9 bases align to TRBD1. The V gene's germline CDR1 is LGHDT and CDR2 YNNKEL (reference sequence). The CDR3 length is 18 residues. V trimming: 2 bases; J trimming: 4 bases; junction bases outside the gene matches: 11. CDR3 amino acids: CASSQRSRGQGFTGELFF. CDR3 in DNA: TGTGCCAGCAGCCAAAGGTCGAGGGGACAGGGTTTCACCGGGGAGCTGTTTTTT.

The DNA for the CDR3 is TGTGCCAGCAGTTTATCCCCCCCGGCGAACACCGGGGAGCTGTTTTTT. Protein: CASSLSPPANTGELFF. The chain joins TRBV27 to TRBJ2-2; D not resolved. The V gene lost 0 bases and the J gene lost 0 bases, with 8 bases spanning the gap. Germline values: CDR1 MNHEY, CDR2 SMNVEV (reference sequence). The CDR3 runs to 16 residues.

DNA for the CDR3: TGTGCCAGCAGGTTGGAGGGGGCGGGGGGCGGCAATCAGCCCCAGCATTTT. Translating gives CASRLEGAGGGNQPQHF. The chain uses TRBV27 and TRBJ1-5, with 7 bases that match TRBD1. Trimming removed 6 bases from V and 2 bases from J; junction bases left unmatched: 13. From germline, CDR1 is MNHEY and CDR2 SMNVEV (reference sequence). This CDR3 has 17 amino acids.

This clone was counted between two and nine times. V usage is TRBV3-1 (or the pseudogene TRBV3-2) and J usage is TRBJ1-2, with 7 bases fitting TRBD1. Losses at the gene ends were 1 base for V and 7 bases for J; bases not matched to a gene: 9. In germline, CDR1 is LGHDT, CDR2 YNNKEL (reference sequence). The CDR3 covers 15 residues. In DNA form, the CDR3 reads TGTGCCAGCAGCCAAGTGTTTACAGGGGATGGTGGCTACACCTTC. Translation gives CASSQVFTGDGGYTF.

V gene TRBV30 combines with J gene TRBJ2-3; 9 bases fit TRBD2. V lost 4 bases to trimming and J lost 8 bases; unmatched junction nucleotides: 10. CDR3 length: 14 residues. Looked up from germline, CDR1 is GTSNPN and CDR2 is SVGIG (reference sequence). CDR3 in DNA: TGTGCCTGGAATCCCGGCGGGGGGGCTGGTACGCAGTATTTT. Protein product: CAWNPGGGAGTQYF.

This rearrangement joins TRBV6-2 or TRBV6-3 to TRBJ2-7, with TRBD2 matching over 7 bases. CDR1 MNHEY and CDR2 SVGEGT come from the germline V gene. This CDR3 region has 17 residues. V was clipped by 2 bases and J by 6 bases; unmatched bases: 16. This chain's CDR3 is CASSYGLAEIVGPEQYF. The CDR3 nucleotides are TGTGCCAGCAGTTACGGGCTAGCGGAAATAGTCGGGCCCGAGCAGTACTTC.

This clone has only a few counts. The chain uses TRBV2 and TRBJ2-7; 15 bases agree with TRBD2. The CDR3 is 15 amino acids. Germline CDR1 SNHLY, CDR2 FYNNEI. V lost 6 bases, J lost 7 bases, and 7 bases stayed unmatched. The DNA for the CDR3 is TGTGCCAGCAGAACGCGGACTAGCGGGAGGGAGGAGCAGTACTTC. This codes for CASRTRTSGREEQYF.

The rearrangement links TRBV28 to TRBJ1-2; 7 nucleotides align to TRBD1. This CDR3 has 17 amino acids. Per the germline V gene, CDR1 is MDHEN and CDR2 is SYDVKM. V lost 5 bases, J lost 2 bases, and 14 bases stayed unmatched. The CDR3 loop is CASSRPGTAMINYGYTF. As DNA, the CDR3 is TGTGCCAGCAGTCGTCCCGGGACAGCTATGATCAACTATGGCTACACCTTC.

CDR3 loop: CASSPGTGGRDTEAFF. DNA of the CDR3: TGTGCCAGCAGCCCTGGGACAGGGGGGCGGGACACTGAAGCTTTCTTT. The rearrangement uses TRBV7-2 and TRBJ1-1; TRBD1 matches 11 bases. Unmatched junction bases numbered 8, after V lost 5 bases and J lost 3 bases. The germline gives CDR1 SGHTA, CDR2 FQGNSA. The CDR3 is made up of 16 amino acids.

A few counts support this clone. This chain links TRBV25-1 with TRBJ1-1, with 7 bases fitting TRBD1. The CDR3 spans 14 residues. V lost 4 bases and J lost 4; bases outside the gene matches: 6. The V gene's germline CDR1 is MGHDK and CDR2 SYGVNS. The CDR3, as DNA: TGTGCCAGCAGTGCGACAGGGCGAGGCACTGAAGCTTTCTTT. It specifies CASSATGRGTEAFF.

V usage is TRBV9 and J usage is TRBJ1-1; maybe TRBD1 (5 bases). Trimming stripped 3 bases from V and 0 bases from J, with 9 bases between. The CDR3 contains 14 residues. Germline CDR1 and CDR2: SGDLS and YYNGEE. CDR3 residues: CASSARQLNTEAFF. The CDR3 bases are TGTGCCAGCAGCGCTCGACAGTTGAACACTGAAGCTTTCTTT. The full variable domain, rest sourced from reference TRBV9 and TRBJ1-1, is DSGVTQTPKHLITATGQRVTLRCSPRSGDLSVYWYQQSLDQGLQFLIQYYNGEERAKGNILERFSAQQFPDLHSELNLSSLELGDSALYFCASSARQLNTEAFFGQGTRLTVV.

The rearrangement uses TRBV7-2 and TRBJ2-3; TRBD2 might be the D (7 bases). CDR3 length: 16 amino acids. Trimming left V 1 base short and J 4 bases short, with 15 bases between. Germline values: CDR1 SGHTA, CDR2 FQGNSA. CDR3 nucleotides: TGTGCCAGCAGCTTAGGTGGGGGGGCTTCGGCAGATACGCAGTATTTT. This sequence encodes CASSLGGGASADTQYF.